The source of this TCR beta chain is a study of response to subunit inactivated influenza vaccine. Overall study results and limits: Each seasonal influenza vaccination recruits few new T cells, the authors suggested.

Each CDR3 protein gets one entry after TCRdb re-called the RT-PCR reads with MiXCR. The sample lists hundreds of thousands of distinct CDR3 sequences; 13% to 15% were seen once. Turning to this clonotype: Its antigen is unknown.

Sequenced material: PBMCs from blood, taken 14 to 15 days before vaccination. This receptor was identified in a man between 45 and 60 years old who received an inactivated influenza vaccine.

Written as DNA, the CDR3 is TGTGCCAGCAGTGACACGGGGGAAGATACGCAGTATTTT. Translation: CASSDTGEDTQYF. This chain connects TRBV6-4 to TRBJ2-3, with D perhaps TRBD2 (6 bases). Germline loops: CDR1 MRHNA, CDR2 SNTAGT. Trimming stripped 2 bases from V and 5 bases from J, with 8 bases between. The CDR3 totals 13 residues.